One and the same sample provided the 2 T cell receptor beta chains below, sequenced in a study of T cell repertoires in cytomegalovirus infection. TCRdb used MiXCR to reprocess the reads, holding one entry per CDR3 protein. The table has about 260,000 distinct CDR3 sequences, roughly 15% seen once; the top ten hold about 8.7%. Sample: PBMCs. These receptors were taken from a human donor in good health (CMV status not recorded). Some clones in this sample may be carry-over from other donors' samples.

This clonotype was recorded many times. The rearrangement joins TRBV7-2 to TRBJ2-4, with 8 nucleotides matching TRBD2. J was trimmed by 8 bases and V by 5 bases; bases with no gene match: 17. The CDR3 loop spans 17 amino acids. CDR1 and CDR2 from the germline V gene are SGHTA and FQGNSA. CDR3 bases: TGTGCCAGCAGCCTAAAGGGGACTAGTAGGAAAGATTACATTCAGTACTTC. The encoded protein is CASSLKGTSRKDYIQYF.

This clonotype has a count of ten or more. The chain couples TRBV29-1 to TRBJ2-3; D is ambiguous. The CDR3 is 16 residues long. V was cut by 0 bases and J by 0 bases, with 13 bases left in between. Germline CDR1 reads SQVTM; CDR2 reads ANQGSEA. The CDR3 DNA is TGCAGCGTTGAAGATGGGCAAAAAAGAAGCACAGATACGCAGTATTTT. It is translated as CSVEDGQKRSTDTQYF.